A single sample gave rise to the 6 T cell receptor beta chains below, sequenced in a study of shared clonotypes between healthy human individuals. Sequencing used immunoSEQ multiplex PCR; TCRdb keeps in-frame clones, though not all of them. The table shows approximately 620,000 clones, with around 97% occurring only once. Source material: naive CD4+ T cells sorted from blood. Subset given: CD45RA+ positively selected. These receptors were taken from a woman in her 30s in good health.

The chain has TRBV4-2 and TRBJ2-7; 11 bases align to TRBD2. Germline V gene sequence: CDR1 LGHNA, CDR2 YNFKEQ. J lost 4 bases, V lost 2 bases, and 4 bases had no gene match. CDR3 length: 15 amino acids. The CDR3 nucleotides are TGTGCCAGCAGCCAACCTAGCGGGAGGAGATACGAGCAGTACTTC. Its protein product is CASSQPSGRRYEQYF.

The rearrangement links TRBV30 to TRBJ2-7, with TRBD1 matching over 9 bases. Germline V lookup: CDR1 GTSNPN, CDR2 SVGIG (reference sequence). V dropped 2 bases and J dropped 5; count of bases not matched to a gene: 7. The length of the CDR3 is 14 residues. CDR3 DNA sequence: TGTGCCTGGAGTCCGGGACAGGGTGTCCACGAGCAGTACTTC. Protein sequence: CAWSPGQGVHEQYF.

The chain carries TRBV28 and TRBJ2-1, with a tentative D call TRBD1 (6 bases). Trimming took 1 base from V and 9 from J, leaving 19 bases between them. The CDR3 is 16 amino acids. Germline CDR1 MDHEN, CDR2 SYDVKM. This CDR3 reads CASSLSPDLGAGEQFF. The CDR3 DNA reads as TGTGCCAGCAGTTTATCCCCGGACTTGGGGGCGGGTGAGCAGTTCTTC.

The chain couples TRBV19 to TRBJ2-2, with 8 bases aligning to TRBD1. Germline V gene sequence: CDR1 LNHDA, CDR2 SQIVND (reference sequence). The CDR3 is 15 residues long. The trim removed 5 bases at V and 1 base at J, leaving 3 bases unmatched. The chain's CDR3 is CASSAGTGNTGELFF. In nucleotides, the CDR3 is TGTGCCAGTAGTGCTGGGACAGGGAACACCGGGGAGCTGTTTTTT.

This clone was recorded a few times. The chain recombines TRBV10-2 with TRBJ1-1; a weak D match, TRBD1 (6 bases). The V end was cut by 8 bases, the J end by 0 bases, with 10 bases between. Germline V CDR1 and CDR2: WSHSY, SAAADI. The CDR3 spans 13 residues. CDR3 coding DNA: TGCGCCAGCTCCGGACAGATGAACACTGAAGCTTTCTTT. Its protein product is CASSGQMNTEAFF.

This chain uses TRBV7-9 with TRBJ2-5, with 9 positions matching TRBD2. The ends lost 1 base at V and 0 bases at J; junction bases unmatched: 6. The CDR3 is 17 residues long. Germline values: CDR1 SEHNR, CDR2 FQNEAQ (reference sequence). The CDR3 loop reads CASSLGASGANQETQYF. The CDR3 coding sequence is TGTGCCAGCAGCTTAGGCGCTAGCGGGGCGAACCAAGAGACCCAGTACTTC.